A single sample is the source of the 30 T cell receptor beta chains below, sequenced in a study of cytomegalovirus exposure and HLA in healthy donors. The PCR contained 60 Vbeta and 13 Jbeta primers. The protocol was immunoSEQ multiplex PCR, while the TCRdb copy is restricted to in-frame clones and leaves out a portion. The sample holds around 100,000 clones, approximately 80% seen once. Sample: PBMCs. The receptors derive from a woman in her 70s in good health and CMV-seropositive.

V and J are TRBV7-9 and TRBJ2-7, with 8 bases lining up with TRBD2. The CDR3 contains 15 residues. V was pared by 1 base and J by 2 bases, with 4 bases of the junction left unmatched. Germline V gives CDR1 SEHNR, CDR2 FQNEAQ (reference sequence). CDR3 loop: CASSLEAGGTYEQYF. The CDR3 DNA reads TGTGCCAGCAGCTTAGAGGCGGGAGGAACCTACGAGCAGTACTTC.

The chain joins TRBV9 to TRBJ2-3, with D perhaps matching TRBD2 (6 bases). In germline, CDR1 is SGDLS, CDR2 YYNGEE. The ends were cut back, 3 bases at V and 2 bases at J, with 13 bases in the middle. This CDR3 is 15 amino acids long. The CDR3 DNA sequence: TGTGCCAGCAGCGGAGCGGGTTTCCCCACAGATACGCAGTATTTT. Protein: CASSGAGFPTDTQYF.

Only a few counts were recorded for this clone. This sequence joins TRBV7-9 and TRBJ2-7; D gene uncertain. The CDR3 extends over 14 amino acids. The germline V and J ends were trimmed by 2 bases and 2 bases, with 10 bases remaining between them. Germline loops: CDR1 SEHNR, CDR2 FQNEAQ (reference sequence). CDR3 nucleotides: TGTGCCAGCAGCTTACTCTCAAAGCCCTACGAGCAGTACTTC. Its protein product is CASSLLSKPYEQYF. Complete variable domain (other parts from reference TRBV7-9 and TRBJ2-7): DTGVSQNPRHKITKRGQNVTFRCDPISEHNRLYWYRQTLGQGPEFLTYFQNEAQLEKSRLLSDRFSAERPKGSFSTLEIQRTEQGDSAMYLCASSLLSKPYEQYFGPGTRLTVT.

V is TRBV7-3 and J is TRBJ2-7, with 11 bases matching TRBD1. The V and J ends lost 2 bases and 3 bases, in that order; junction bases with no gene match: 3. The CDR3 loop spans 15 amino acids. Germline V CDR1 and CDR2: SGHTA, FQGTGA. The CDR3 coding sequence is TGTGCCAGCAGCTTAGGACAGGGGGCAGTCTACGAGCAGTACTTC. Amino acid sequence: CASSLGQGAVYEQYF.

The rearrangement links TRBV14 to TRBJ1-1; D is uncertain. The CDR3 is 16 amino acids. Germline V gene lookup returns CDR1 SGHDN and CDR2 FVKESK. Trimming took 4 bases from V and 5 from J, leaving 20 bases between them. CDR3 sequence (DNA): TGTGCCAGCAGCCTACAAGGAACGGGTTGGCGAACTGAAGCTTTCTTT. Protein sequence: CASSLQGTGWRTEAFF.

The chain links TRBV19 to TRBJ1-3; TRBD1 might be the D (5 bases). Germline V gene sequence: CDR1 LNHDA, CDR2 SQIVND (reference sequence). V lost 6 bases to trimming and J lost 0 bases, with 9 bases between them. The CDR3 runs to 14 residues. In DNA, the CDR3 is TGTGCCAGTAGCGACAGATCCTCTGGAAACACCATATATTTT. This sequence encodes CASSDRSSGNTIYF.

This clone has just a few counts. The chain combines TRBV4-2 with TRBJ1-4, with D possibly TRBD1 on 5 matching bases. V lost 0 bases to trimming and J lost 8 bases, with 10 bases between them. The CDR3 consists of 14 residues. The germline CDR1 and CDR2 sequences are LGHNA and YNFKEQ. The CDR3 DNA sequence: TGTGCCAGCAGCCAAGAGGGGTGGGGCGAAAAACTGTTTTTT. Its protein is CASSQEGWGEKLFF.

The rearrangement joins TRBV6-5 to TRBJ1-2; the match to TRBD1 covers 12 bases. J was trimmed by 8 bases and V by 6 bases; bases with no gene match: 7. Germline loops: CDR1 MNHEY, CDR2 SVGAGI. The CDR3 has 14 residues. This CDR3 is CASSPGQGARGYTF. CDR3 bases: TGTGCCAGCAGCCCGGGACAGGGGGCGCGGGGCTACACCTTC.

The genes are TRBV19 and TRBJ1-5; D possibly corresponds to TRBD1 (5 bases). CDR1 is LNHDA and CDR2 is SQIVND in the germline V gene (reference sequence). The V end was cut by 7 bases, the J end by 0 bases, with 10 bases between. The CDR3 is made up of 14 amino acids. This CDR3 is CASTQGHSNQPQHF. DNA of the CDR3: TGTGCCAGTACCCAGGGCCATAGCAATCAGCCCCAGCATTTT.

The rearrangement uses TRBV28 and TRBJ1-2; 7 bases are shared with TRBD1. The germline V gene encodes CDR1 MDHEN and CDR2 SYDVKM. V was clipped by 6 bases and J by 0 bases; unmatched bases: 7. The CDR3 loop spans 15 amino acids. The CDR3 sequence: CASRPYRGANYGYTF. The CDR3 DNA follows: TGTGCCAGCAGACCCTACAGGGGAGCTAACTATGGCTACACCTTC.

This CDR3 reads CASSQDGGLVQFF. The CDR3 DNA reads TGCGCCAGCAGCCAAGACGGTGGACTAGTCCAGTTCTTC. V and J are TRBV4-3 and TRBJ2-1, with 7 bases matching TRBD2. J gave up 13 bases and V 0 bases, and 6 bases lay outside the gene matches. Germline V gene sequence: CDR1 LGHNA, CDR2 YSLEER. The CDR3 sequence is 13 residues long.

This chain connects TRBV7-8 to TRBJ2-1, with a tentative D call TRBD1 (5 bases). CDR3 length equals 15 residues. V gave up 0 bases and J gave up 2 bases, with 8 bases separating them. The germline CDR1 and CDR2 sequences are SGHVS and FQNEAQ. CDR3 nucleotide sequence: TGTGCCAGCAGCTTAGCGCAGGACACCTACAATGAGCAGTTCTTC. Translation: CASSLAQDTYNEQFF.

The chain combines TRBV11-3 with TRBJ2-4; the D gene is possibly TRBD1 (5 bases). V lost 2 bases to trimming and J lost 5 bases, with 7 bases between them. Germline V gene lookup returns CDR1 SGHNT and CDR2 YENEEA. CDR3 length: 13 residues. Here the CDR3 reads CASSLQQENIQYF. CDR3 nucleotides: TGTGCCAGCAGCTTACAACAGGAAAACATTCAGTACTTC. Supplemented by reference TRBV11-3 and TRBJ2-4, the full variable domain reads EAGVVQSPRYKIIEKKQPVAFWCNPISGHNTLYWYLQNLGQGPELLIRYENEEAVDDSQLPKDRFSAERLKGVDSTLKIQPAELGDSAVYLCASSLQQENIQYFGAGTRLSVL.

The chain has TRBV18 and TRBJ2-2, with TRBD2 matching over 9 bases. Germline V gene data show CDR1 as KGHSH and CDR2 as LQKENI. The trim removed 3 bases at V and 1 base at J, leaving 6 bases unmatched. CDR3 size: 17 residues. The CDR3 coding sequence is TGTGCCAGCTCACCTTCAGCTAGCGGGGTGAACACCGGGGAGCTGTTTTTT. Its protein product is CASSPSASGVNTGELFF.

This clone came up once. The CDR3 protein is CASSPNPGLAATGDTQYF. CDR3 DNA: TGTGCCAGCTCACCCAACCCTGGACTAGCGGCGACGGGAGATACGCAGTATTTT. The rearrangement joins TRBV18 to TRBJ2-3; TRBD2 matches at 10 bases. J was trimmed by 5 bases and V by 3 bases; bases with no gene match: 14. CDR3 length: 18 residues. The germline V gene has CDR1 KGHSH and CDR2 LQKENI.

The chain has TRBV11-2 and TRBJ2-3; 9 bases map to TRBD2. V gave up 4 bases and J gave up 5 bases; unmatched junction bases: 7. Germline V gives CDR1 SGHAT, CDR2 FQNNGV. This CDR3 is 15 amino acids long. CDR3 nucleotides: TGTGCCAGCAGCTCGGGGAGCGGGGGGAAAGATACGCAGTATTTT. Translation gives CASSSGSGGKDTQYF. The variable domain in full, completed from reference TRBV11-2 and TRBJ2-3, reads EAGVAQSPRYKIIEKRQSVAFWCNPISGHATLYWYQQILGQGPKLLIQFQNNGVVDDSQLPKDRFSAERLKGVDSTLKIQPAKLEDSAVYLCASSSGSGGKDTQYFGPGTRLTVL.

The chain couples TRBV7-9 to TRBJ1-1; D is unclear. V was trimmed by 6 bases and J by 5 bases, leaving 4 bases between them. The CDR3 loop spans 10 amino acids. In germline, CDR1 is SEHNR, CDR2 FQNEAQ (reference sequence). The CDR3 sequence is CASSETEAFF. The CDR3 DNA sequence: TGTGCCAGCAGTGAGACTGAAGCTTTCTTT. The complete variable domain, with remaining parts taken from reference TRBV7-9 and TRBJ1-1, reads DTGVSQNPRHKITKRGQNVTFRCDPISEHNRLYWYRQTLGQGPEFLTYFQNEAQLEKSRLLSDRFSAERPKGSFSTLEIQRTEQGDSAMYLCASSETEAFFGQGTRLTVV.

V gene TRBV25-1 combines with J gene TRBJ2-7, with 14 bases aligning to TRBD2. Trimming at V came to 1 base and at J to 7 bases, leaving 6 bases not matched to a gene. The CDR3 covers 16 residues. Germline CDR1 and CDR2: MGHDK and SYGVNS. The CDR3 region is CASSELGTSGSREQYF. DNA for the CDR3: TGTGCCAGCAGTGAATTGGGGACTAGCGGGAGTCGTGAGCAGTACTTC.

The rearrangement joins TRBV18 to TRBJ2-1, with D perhaps TRBD2 (5 bases). Trimming stripped 2 bases from V and 1 base from J, with 12 bases between. Germline lookup yields CDR1 KGHSH and CDR2 LQKENI. The CDR3 runs 16 residues. The CDR3 nucleotides are TGTGCCAGCTCACCAAGACTGTCGGGGTCCTACAATGAGCAGTTCTTC. Its protein product is CASSPRLSGSYNEQFF. Full variable domain (rest looked up from reference TRBV18 and TRBJ2-1): NAGVMQNPRHLVRRRGQEARLRCSPMKGHSHVYWYRQLPEEGLKFMVYLQKENIIDESGMPKERFSAEFPKEGPSILRIQQVVRGDSAAYFCASSPRLSGSYNEQFFGPGTRLTVL.

This clone was picked up a small number of times. The rearrangement uses TRBV7-3 and TRBJ1-1; 7 nucleotides agree with TRBD1. The germline V gene encodes CDR1 SGHTA and CDR2 FQGTGA. The length of the CDR3 is 16 residues. The trim removed 4 bases at V and 1 base at J, leaving 9 bases unmatched. CDR3 DNA: TGTGCCAGCAGCTATGTTCACAGGGGAAGGAACACTGAAGCTTTCTTT. This encodes CASSYVHRGRNTEAFF.

The sample holds one count of this clone. J is TRBJ1-5 and V is TRBV7-2; 9 positions agree with TRBD1. The trim removed 3 bases at V and 6 bases at J, leaving 3 bases unmatched. The CDR3 runs 14 residues. Germline lookup yields CDR1 SGHTA and CDR2 FQGNSA. The CDR3 sequence is CASSLTGGGQPQHF. CDR3 sequence (DNA): TGTGCCAGCAGCTTGACAGGGGGAGGTCAGCCCCAGCATTTT.

The rearrangement uses TRBV28 and TRBJ2-3; the D gene is possibly TRBD2 (5 bases). The CDR3 sequence is 13 residues long. V lost 11 bases, J lost 0 bases, and 12 bases lay in between. Germline V CDR1 and CDR2: MDHEN, SYDVKM. CDR3 bases: TGTGCCGCTGAGGGCTCTAGCACAGATACGCAGTATTTT. Its translation: CAAEGSSTDTQYF.

The V call is TRBV6-6, the J call TRBJ1-4; TRBD1 matches at 8 bases. Germline V gives CDR1 MNHNY, CDR2 SVGAGI (reference sequence). The V gene end was trimmed by 4 bases and the J gene end by 6 bases; junction bases not matched to a gene: 4. This CDR3 is built from 14 residues. The chain's CDR3 is CASSLTGGDEKLFF. DNA of the CDR3: TGTGCCAGCAGTTTAACAGGGGGTGATGAAAAACTGTTTTTT.

The V call is TRBV6-6, the J call TRBJ2-3; D is unclear. V gave up 6 bases and J gave up 0 bases, with 4 bases separating them. The V gene's germline CDR1 is MNHNY and CDR2 SVGAGI (reference sequence). CDR3 length equals 12 residues. In DNA, the CDR3 is TGTGCCAGCAGCTTAAGCACAGATACGCAGTATTTT. Amino acid sequence: CASSLSTDTQYF.

CDR3 sequence reads: CASSQEGLGSGNEQYF. CDR3 nucleotide sequence: TGCGCCAGCAGCCAAGAGGGGCTGGGTAGCGGGAACGAGCAGTACTTC. The V call is TRBV4-1, the J call TRBJ2-7; 8 bases agree with TRBD2. This CDR3 contains 16 residues. V was clipped by 0 bases and J by 5 bases; unmatched bases: 9. Germline CDR1 reads MGHRA; CDR2 reads YSYEKL.

This chain joins TRBV9 and TRBJ2-3; 9 bases match TRBD1. Losses at the gene ends were 1 base for V and 2 bases for J; bases not matched to a gene: 5. The CDR3 contains 16 residues. Germline CDR1 and CDR2: SGDLS and YYNGEE. CDR3 bases: TGTGCCAGCAGCGTAAACCCACAGGGGGCCACAGATACGCAGTATTTT. Protein product: CASSVNPQGATDTQYF.

The V call is TRBV28, the J call TRBJ1-3; D possibly corresponds to TRBD1 (6 bases). Germline CDR1 is MDHEN and CDR2 is SYDVKM. This CDR3 has 14 residues. Trimming pared 3 bases from V and 6 bases from J, leaving 12 bases between. The CDR3 is CASSFRQALNTIYF. The CDR3 DNA follows: TGTGCCAGCAGTTTCCGACAGGCCCTAAACACCATATATTTT.

This chain joins TRBV5-4 and TRBJ1-2; 8 bases line up with TRBD1. The CDR3 totals 12 residues. Trimming at V came to 4 bases and at J to 12 bases, leaving 8 bases not matched to a gene. The germline V gene has CDR1 SGHNT and CDR2 YYREEE (reference sequence). CDR3 DNA sequence: TGTGCCAGCAGCGGCTCAGGACAGGGCGACACCTTC. It specifies CASSGSGQGDTF.

This chain connects TRBV4-1 to TRBJ1-2, with 10 bases matching TRBD1. Germline CDR1 is MGHRA and CDR2 is YSYEKL. The CDR3 runs to 17 residues. The J segment lost 0 bases and the V segment lost 2 bases, leaving 6 bases of the junction unmatched. CDR3 coding DNA: TGCGCCAGCAGCCAAAGACCGGGACAGGGGCCTAACTATGGCTACACCTTC. It yields the protein CASSQRPGQGPNYGYTF.

The rearrangement links TRBV20-1 to TRBJ2-5; the D is unclear. This CDR3 region has 10 residues. The V gene's germline CDR1 is DFQATT and CDR2 SNEGSKA (reference sequence). The V end was cut by 5 bases, the J end by 2 bases, with 3 bases between. CDR3 residues: CSAVQETQYF. In nucleotides, the CDR3 is TGCAGTGCTGTACAAGAGACCCAGTACTTC.